Shown below are 8 T cell receptor beta chains from a single sample sequenced in a study of T cell responses to AZD1222 COVID-19 vaccine. Method: immunoSEQ multiplex PCR; TCRdb's copy keeps in-frame clones and lacks some. The table lists about 130,000 clones, about nine tenths of them singletons. This material consisted of peripheral blood, taken on day 0 of MenACWY control vaccination. The receptors were sampled from an adult in good health.

This clone was found a few times. V gene TRBV9 combines with J gene TRBJ1-4, with a possible D match to TRBD1 (6 bases). Trimming took off 0 bases at V and 7 bases at J, with 19 bases between the two ends. The CDR3 covers 17 residues. The germline gives CDR1 SGDLS, CDR2 YYNGEE. In DNA, the CDR3 is TGTGCCAGCAGCGTAGGAGAGGGGGGGACAAGGCGTGAAAAACTGTTTTTT. It is translated as CASSVGEGGTRREKLFF.

The V and J genes are TRBV28 and TRBJ2-5; D is perhaps TRBD2 (5 bases). The CDR3 sequence is 17 residues long. CDR1 and CDR2 (germline): MDHEN, SYDVKM. Trimming pared 2 bases from V and 3 bases from J, leaving 19 bases between. CDR3 sequence reads: CASSLKAKTTGKETQYF. In DNA form, the CDR3 reads TGTGCCAGCAGTTTAAAGGCCAAAACAACCGGGAAAGAGACCCAGTACTTC.

The gene calls are TRBV28 and TRBJ2-1; 9 nucleotides agree with TRBD1. The V and J ends lost 6 bases and 7 bases, in that order; junction bases with no gene match: 10. Germline values: CDR1 MDHEN, CDR2 SYDVKM. There are 15 residues in the CDR3. DNA for the CDR3: TGTGCCAGCAGCGATCCGGGACAGGGTAGAAATGAGCAGTTCTTC. It is translated as CASSDPGQGRNEQFF.

V gene TRBV19 combines with J gene TRBJ1-2, with TRBD1 identical over 11 bases. Per the germline V gene, CDR1 is LNHDA and CDR2 is SQIVND (reference sequence). J lost 8 bases, V lost 2 bases, and 7 bases had no gene match. This CDR3 region has 15 residues. This CDR3 reads CASSIMRGQGVGYTF. In nucleotides, the CDR3 is TGTGCCAGTAGTATAATGCGGGGACAGGGGGTCGGCTACACCTTC.

V usage is TRBV24-1 and J usage is TRBJ2-2; perhaps D is TRBD1 or TRBD2 (5 bases each). There are 16 residues in the CDR3. Trimming removed 2 bases at V and 2 bases at J, with 11 bases between. Looked up from germline, CDR1 is KGHDR and CDR2 is SFDVKD. The CDR3 DNA follows: TGTGCCACCAGTGATTACCGGGACCTAAACACCGGGGAGCTGTTTTTT. It yields the protein CATSDYRDLNTGELFF.

The genes are TRBV29-1 and TRBJ1-1, with 8 nucleotides matching TRBD1. Germline V gives CDR1 SQVTM, CDR2 ANQGSEA. This CDR3 has 10 residues. V shed 6 bases and J 11 bases; nucleotides not matched to a gene: 5. The CDR3 coding sequence is TGCAGCGTGAAACAGGGGGACGCTTTCTTT. Translating it yields CSVKQGDAFF. Looking up the rest from reference TRBV29-1 and TRBJ1-1 gives the full variable domain: SAVISQKPSRDICQRGTSLTIQCQVDSQVTMMFWYRQQPGQSLTLIATANQGSEATYESGFVIDKFPISRPNLTFSTLTVSNMSPEDSSIYLCSVKQGDAFFGQGTRLTVV.

The V gene is TRBV18, the J gene TRBJ1-5, with D possibly matching TRBD1 (6 bases). CDR1 KGHSH and CDR2 LQKENI come from the germline V gene. The CDR3 extends over 16 amino acids. V was shortened by 3 bases and J by 10 bases, with 22 bases between the two germline ends. The CDR3 loop reads CASSPPGPRGFQPQHF. The DNA of the CDR3 is TGTGCCAGCTCACCTCCGGGACCCAGGGGTTTCCAACCCCAGCATTTT.

This clone was detected only once. The CDR3 protein is CASSLSGTYEQYF. Here the CDR3 DNA reads TGTGCCAGCAGCTTAAGCGGGACCTACGAGCAGTACTTC. The chain employs TRBV7-9 and TRBJ2-7; 7 nucleotides match TRBD2. The V gene end was trimmed by 2 bases and the J gene end by 2 bases; junction bases not matched to a gene: 0. Germline CDR1 and CDR2: SEHNR and FQNEAQ (reference sequence). The CDR3 totals 13 residues. The variable domain in full, with the rest retrieved from reference TRBV7-9 and TRBJ2-7, is DTGVSQNPRHKITKRGQNVTFRCDPISEHNRLYWYRQTLGQGPEFLTYFQNEAQLEKSRLLSDRFSAERPKGSFSTLEIQRTEQGDSAMYLCASSLSGTYEQYFGPGTRLTVT.